A selection of T cell receptor beta chains follows, all from one sample in a study of T cells in localized non-small cell lung cancer. This table comes from immunoSEQ multiplex PCR, and its TCRdb copy is limited to in-frame clones, with some not included. The sample has some 50,000 clones; around 86% are singletons. The sample was PBMCs, taken before any cancer treatment. These receptors were obtained from a female donor with stage II lung adenocarcinoma. Both conserved end residues are part of each CDR3. A D gene is named only where the DNA matches it firmly. Clone size appears in some rows only: once, few, many, or a class for an expanded clone.

J gene,clone size,D gene,V gene,CDR3 DNA,CDR3 protein
TRBJ1-1,NA,NA,TRBV10-2,TGCGCCAGTAGCGACAGGTTCCTAATGAACACTGAAGCTTTCTTT,CASSDRFLMNTEAFF
TRBJ2-5,once,TRBD1,TRBV10-3,TGTGCCATCAGCGAGACAGGGCGGGAAGAGACCCAGTACTTC,CAISETGREETQYF
TRBJ2-2,NA,NA,TRBV7-9,TGTGCCAGCAGGTCTACAGGGCCCGGGGAGCTGTTTTTT,CASRSTGPGELFF
TRBJ1-6,NA,TRBD1,TRBV18,TGTGCCAGCTCACCCTTCCCCACTGGACAAGGGGGCGATAATTCACCCCTCCACTTT,CASSPFPTGQGGDNSPLHF
TRBJ1-1,NA,NA,TRBV10-2,TGCGCCAGCAGGCCCAGGGCCTCCAACACTGAAGCTTTCTTT,CASRPRASNTEAFF
TRBJ2-5,NA,TRBD2,TRBV7-8,TGTGCCAGCAGCTCCAGACTAGCGGGGCACCAAGAGACCCAGTACTTC,CASSSRLAGHQETQYF
TRBJ1-5,NA,TRBD1,TRBV19,TGTGCCAGTAGTCCGGGACAGATCAATCAGCCCCAGCATTTT,CASSPGQINQPQHF
TRBJ2-3,NA,TRBD1,TRBV29-1,TGCAGCGTGATCAAACAGGGGTCCAGCACAGATACGCAGTATTTT,CSVIKQGSSTDTQYF
TRBJ1-2,NA,NA,TRBV25-1,TGTGCCAGCAGCGAAGGAGGCATTGGCTACACCTTC,CASSEGGIGYTF
TRBJ1-2,NA,NA,TRBV6-1,TGTGCCAGCAGCAACGATGTTCACTATGGCTACACCTTC,CASSNDVHYGYTF
TRBJ1-2,NA,NA,TRBV10-3,TGTGCCATCAGTGAAAGGGACGGCTATGGCTACACCTTC,CAISERDGYGYTF
TRBJ2-5,NA,NA,TRBV4-2,TGTGCCAGCAGCCAATTTTCGGGGGCCTCGTACCAAGAGACCCAGTACTTC,CASSQFSGASYQETQYF
TRBJ2-7,once,TRBD1,TRBV10-3,TGTGCCATCAGCTCCGACAGGGTGAGATACGAGCAGTACTTC,CAISSDRVRYEQYF
TRBJ1-2,NA,TRBD1,TRBV9,TGTGCCAGCAGCGCAGGACAGGGGAACTATGGCTACACCTTC,CASSAGQGNYGYTF
TRBJ1-5,NA,NA,TRBV11-1,TGTGCCAGCAGCTTAGTTGAGGGGAAAGGCAATCAGCCCCAGCATTTT,CASSLVEGKGNQPQHF
TRBJ1-3,NA,NA,TRBV7-8,TGTGCCAGCAGCTCGAAATTCTCTAACCTTGGCTTCGGAAACACCATATATTTT,CASSSKFSNLGFGNTIYF
TRBJ1-5,NA,NA,TRBV6-1,TGTGCCAGCAGTGAGAGGAGTCAGCCCCAGCATTTT,CASSERSQPQHF
TRBJ2-1,NA,NA,TRBV11-2,TGTGCCAGCAGCGCGACTAAAATCAATGAGCAGTTCTTC,CASSATKINEQFF
TRBJ1-1,NA,NA,TRBV5-1,TGCGCCAGCCGAAGAGGCGGGAACACTGAAGCTTTCTTT,CASRRGGNTEAFF
TRBJ2-5,NA,NA,TRBV15,TGTGCCACCAGCAGAGGTTCCAGGGGCGGGGAGACCCAGTACTTC,CATSRGSRGGETQYF
TRBJ1-5,NA,NA,TRBV5-1,TGCGCCAGCAGCTTGGACAGCTTGAATCAGCCCCAGCATTTT,CASSLDSLNQPQHF
TRBJ2-7,NA,TRBD1,TRBV6-5,TGTGCCAGCAGTTACCGTCGGGACAGGCCTTACGAGCAGTACTTC,CASSYRRDRPYEQYF
TRBJ1-1,few,NA,TRBV2,TGTGCCAGCAGTCTTGAGGTTCGGAACACTGAAGCTTTCTTT,CASSLEVRNTEAFF